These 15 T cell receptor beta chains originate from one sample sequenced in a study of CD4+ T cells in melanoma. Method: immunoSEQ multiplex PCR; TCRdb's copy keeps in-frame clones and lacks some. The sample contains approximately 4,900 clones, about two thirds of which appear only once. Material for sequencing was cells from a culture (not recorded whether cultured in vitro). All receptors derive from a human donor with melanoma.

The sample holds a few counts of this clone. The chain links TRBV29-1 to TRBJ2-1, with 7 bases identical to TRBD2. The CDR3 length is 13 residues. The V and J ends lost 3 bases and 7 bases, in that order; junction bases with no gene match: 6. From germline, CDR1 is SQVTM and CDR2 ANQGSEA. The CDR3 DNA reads TGCAGCGTTGACGTGAGCGGGATGAATGAGCAGTTCTTC. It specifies CSVDVSGMNEQFF.

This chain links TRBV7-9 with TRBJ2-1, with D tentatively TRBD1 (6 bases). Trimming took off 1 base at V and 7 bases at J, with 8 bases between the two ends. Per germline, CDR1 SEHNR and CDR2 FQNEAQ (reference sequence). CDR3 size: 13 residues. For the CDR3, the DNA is TGTGCCAGCAGCTTAGACCAGGGGAATGAGCAGTTCTTC. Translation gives CASSLDQGNEQFF.

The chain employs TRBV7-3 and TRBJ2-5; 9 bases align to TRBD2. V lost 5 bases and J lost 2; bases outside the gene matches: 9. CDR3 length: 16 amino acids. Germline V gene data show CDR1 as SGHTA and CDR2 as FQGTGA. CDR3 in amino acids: CASSPQPLAGQETQYF. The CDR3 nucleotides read TGTGCCAGCAGCCCCCAACCTCTAGCGGGGCAAGAGACCCAGTACTTC. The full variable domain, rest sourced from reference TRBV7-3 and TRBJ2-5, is GAGVSQTPSNKVTEKGKYVELRCDPISGHTALYWYRQSLGQGPEFLIYFQGTGAADDSGLPNDRFFAVRPEGSVSTLKIQRTERGDSAVYLCASSPQPLAGQETQYFGPGTRLLVL.

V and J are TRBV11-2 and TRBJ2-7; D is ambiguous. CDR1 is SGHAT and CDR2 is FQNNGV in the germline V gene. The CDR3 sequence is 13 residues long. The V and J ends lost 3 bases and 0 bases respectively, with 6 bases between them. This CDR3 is CASSLGNSYEQYF. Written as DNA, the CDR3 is TGTGCCAGCAGCTTGGGCAACTCCTACGAGCAGTACTTC.

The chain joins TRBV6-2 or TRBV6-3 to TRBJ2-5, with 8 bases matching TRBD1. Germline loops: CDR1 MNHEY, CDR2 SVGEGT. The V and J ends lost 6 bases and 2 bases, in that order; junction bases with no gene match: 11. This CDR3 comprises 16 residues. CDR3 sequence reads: CASSTADRDNQETQYF. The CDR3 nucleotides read TGTGCCAGCAGCACCGCGGACAGGGACAATCAAGAGACCCAGTACTTC.

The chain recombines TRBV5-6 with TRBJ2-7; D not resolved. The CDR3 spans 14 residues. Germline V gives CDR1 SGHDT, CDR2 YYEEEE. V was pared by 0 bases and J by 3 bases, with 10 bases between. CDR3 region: CASSLGVVLYEQYF. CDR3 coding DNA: TGTGCCAGCAGCTTGGGGGTAGTACTCTACGAGCAGTACTTC. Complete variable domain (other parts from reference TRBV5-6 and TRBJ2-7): DAGVTQSPTHLIKTRGQQVTLRCSPKSGHDTVSWYQQALGQGPQFIFQYYEEEERQRGNFPDRFSGHQFPNYSSELNVNALLLGDSALYLCASSLGVVLYEQYFGPGTRLTVT.

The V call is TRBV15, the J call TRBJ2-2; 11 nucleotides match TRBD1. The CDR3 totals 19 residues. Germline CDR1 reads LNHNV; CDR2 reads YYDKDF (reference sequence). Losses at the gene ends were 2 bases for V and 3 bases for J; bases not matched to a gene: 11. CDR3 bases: TGTGCCACCAGCAGAATTCGAGGGACAGGGGGGACTCACACCGGGGAGCTGTTTTTT. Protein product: CATSRIRGTGGTHTGELFF.

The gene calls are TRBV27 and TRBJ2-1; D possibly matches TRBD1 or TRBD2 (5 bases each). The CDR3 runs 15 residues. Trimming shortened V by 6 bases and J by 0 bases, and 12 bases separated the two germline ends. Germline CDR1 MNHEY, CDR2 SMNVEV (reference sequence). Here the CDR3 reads CASRRDGTSYNEQFF. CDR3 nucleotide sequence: TGTGCCAGCAGGAGGGACGGGACCTCCTACAATGAGCAGTTCTTC.

CDR3 nucleotides: TGTGCCAGCAGCGCCGGTACCGGGACAGGGAGAGGCTACACCTTC. It translates to CASSAGTGTGRGYTF. V and J are TRBV7-3 and TRBJ1-2; 9 bases map to TRBD1. Germline assignment: CDR1 SGHTA and CDR2 FQGTGA. Unmatched junction bases numbered 12, after V lost 5 bases and J lost 8 bases. The CDR3 is 15 residues long. Full variable domain (rest looked up from reference TRBV7-3 and TRBJ1-2): GAGVSQTPSNKVTEKGKYVELRCDPISGHTALYWYRQSLGQGPEFLIYFQGTGAADDSGLPNDRFFAVRPEGSVSTLKIQRTERGDSAVYLCASSAGTGTGRGYTFGSGTRLTVV.

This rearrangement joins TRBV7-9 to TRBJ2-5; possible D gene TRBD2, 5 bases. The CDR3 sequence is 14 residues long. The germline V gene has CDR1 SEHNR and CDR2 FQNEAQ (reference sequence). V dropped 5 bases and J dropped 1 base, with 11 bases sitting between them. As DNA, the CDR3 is TGTGCCAGCAGCCGAGGACTCGCCCAAGAGACCCAGTACTTC. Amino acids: CASSRGLAQETQYF.

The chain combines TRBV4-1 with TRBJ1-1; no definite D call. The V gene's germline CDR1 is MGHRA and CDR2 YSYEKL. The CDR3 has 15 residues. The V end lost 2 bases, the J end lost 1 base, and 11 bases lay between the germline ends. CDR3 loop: CASSQPFAGNTEAFF. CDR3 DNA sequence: TGCGCCAGCAGCCAACCTTTTGCAGGGAACACTGAAGCTTTCTTT.

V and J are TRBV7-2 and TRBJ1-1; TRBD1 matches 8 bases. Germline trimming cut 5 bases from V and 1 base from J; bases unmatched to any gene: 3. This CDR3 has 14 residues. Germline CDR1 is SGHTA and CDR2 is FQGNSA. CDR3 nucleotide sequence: TGTGCCAGCAGCGCCGGACAGGGGAACACTGAAGCTTTCTTT. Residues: CASSAGQGNTEAFF. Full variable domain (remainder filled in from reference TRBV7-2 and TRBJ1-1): GAGVSQSPSNKVTEKGKDVELRCDPISGHTALYWYRQSLGQGLEFLIYFQGNSAPDKSGLPSDRFSAERTGGSVSTLTIQRTQQEDSAVYLCASSAGQGNTEAFFGQGTRLTVV.

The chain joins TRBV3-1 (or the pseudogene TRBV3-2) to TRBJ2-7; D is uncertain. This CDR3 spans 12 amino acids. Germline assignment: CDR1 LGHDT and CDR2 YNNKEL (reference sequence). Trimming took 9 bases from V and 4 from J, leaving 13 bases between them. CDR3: CASAYMTYEQYF. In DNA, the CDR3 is TGTGCCAGTGCTTATATGACGTACGAGCAGTACTTC.

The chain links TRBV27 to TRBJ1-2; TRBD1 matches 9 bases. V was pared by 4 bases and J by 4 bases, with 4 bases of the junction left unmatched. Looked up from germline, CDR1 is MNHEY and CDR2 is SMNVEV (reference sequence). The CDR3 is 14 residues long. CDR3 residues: CASSSQGARYGYTF. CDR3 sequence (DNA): TGTGCCAGCAGTTCACAGGGGGCGCGCTATGGCTACACCTTC.

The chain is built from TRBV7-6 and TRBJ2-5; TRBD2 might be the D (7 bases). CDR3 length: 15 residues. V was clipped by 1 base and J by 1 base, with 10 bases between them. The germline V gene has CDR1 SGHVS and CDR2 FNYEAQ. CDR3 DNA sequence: TGTGCCAGCAGCTTAGGCGGGGGCCCCCAAGAGACCCAGTACTTC. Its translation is CASSLGGGPQETQYF. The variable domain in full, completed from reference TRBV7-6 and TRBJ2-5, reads GAGVSQSPRYKVTKRGQDVALRCDPISGHVSLYWYRQALGQGPEFLTYFNYEAQQDKSGLPNDRFSAERPEGSISTLTIQRTEQRDSAMYRCASSLGGGPQETQYFGPGTRLLVL.